One and the same sample provided the 13 T cell receptor beta chains below, sequenced in a study of CD8+ T cells in alopecia areata. Reverse transcription of extracted RNA yielded cDNA, which provided the sequencing template. Measured with immunoSEQ multiplex PCR; TCRdb has only the in-frame clones, and not every one. Singletons are absent from the sample, which has around 100,000 clones. Sample: lesional skin. The receptors were sampled from a C3H/HeJ mouse with alopecia areata. This mouse strain has H2-k as its MHC haplotype.

With regard to this clone: Gene names denote mouse genes. The read terminates 4 residues ahead of where the CDR3 ends, so the germline J gene completes it. This chain connects TRBV1 to TRBJ2-7; D perhaps matches TRBD1 (6 bases). This CDR3 is built from 14 residues. CDR1 and CDR2 (germline): NSQYPW, LRSPGD (reference sequence). CDR3 bases read: TGCACCTGCAGTGCAGCCAGGGGTCGTTAT. This encodes CTCSAARGRY. The whole CDR3 sequence reads CTCSAARGRYEQYF.

This clone was recorded a few times. Mouse germline and gene names are used. The read terminates 4 residues before the CDR3 end, so the remaining end is supplied by the germline J gene. The chain has TRBV16 and TRBJ1-2; possible D gene TRBD1, 5 bases. This CDR3 has 13 amino acids. Germline CDR1 is SGHSA and CDR2 is FRNQAP. The covered CDR3 bases are TGTGCAAGCAGCTTAGATTCAGGGTCC. This codes for CASSLDSGS. The whole CDR3 is CASSLDSGSDYTF.

This clone was recorded at least ten times. Gene names are the mouse ones. The read stops 4 residues short of the end of the CDR3; the missing end is completed from the germline J gene. This rearrangement joins TRBV13-3 to TRBJ2-5; 9 bases fit TRBD1. Germline assignment: CDR1 NNHDY and CDR2 SYVADS. CDR3 length: 14 amino acids. CDR3 amino acids: CASSPDRGKDTQYF. CDR3 DNA, as far as it was read: TGTGCCAGCAGTCCGGACAGGGGAAAAGAC.

Points on this clone: Germline and genes: mouse. With the read ending 4 residues before the CDR3 end, the germline J gene is used to fill in that end. The chain joins TRBV17 to TRBJ1-2; 9 bases fit TRBD1. Looked up from germline, CDR1 is MNHDT and CDR2 is YYDKIL. The CDR3 sequence is 14 residues long. V was clipped by 4 bases and J by 4 bases; unmatched bases: 4. CDR3 protein: CASSKRDRVSDYTF. Incomplete CDR3 DNA: TGTGCTAGCAGTAAACGGGACAGGGTCTCC.

This clone came up a few times. The gene names given are mouse names. The CDR3 end is not reached by the read, which stops 4 residues before it; the germline J gene fills it in. V is TRBV13-3 and J is TRBJ1-1; D possibly corresponds to TRBD1 (6 bases). Trimming pared 0 bases from V and 3 bases from J, leaving 12 bases between. CDR1 is NNHDY, CDR2 SYVADS, per germline. The CDR3 spans 15 residues. CDR3 bases read: TGTGCCAGCAGTGATGAGGGGGGCAGGGACACA. Protein sequence: CASSDEGGRDT. The full-length CDR3 reads as CASSDEGGRDTEVFF.

This clone appeared a few times. At residue 15, the translated DNA and the protein in TCRdb do not agree; the protein given here is derived from the DNA. The gene symbols are mouse symbols. Read data end 3 residues before the CDR3 end; the end is taken from the germline J gene. The rearrangement joins TRBV13-2 to TRBJ1-6, with D possibly TRBD1 on 6 matching bases. TRBJ1-6 is an ORF for which the function is uncertain. The CDR3 has 18 amino acids. V lost 0 bases and J 2 bases, leaving 15 bases between the germline ends. Germline V gene lookup returns CDR1 NNHNN and CDR2 SYGAGS (reference sequence). The CDR3 sequence is CASGDAQSGTTYNSPLYF. The sequenced part of the CDR3 DNA is TGTGCCAGCGGTGATGCACAGAGTGGGACAACCTATAATTCGCCC.

This clone was recorded a few times. Gene names refer to mouse genes. The read halts 4 residues ahead of the CDR3 end, with the missing end drawn from the germline J gene. The chain couples TRBV1 to TRBJ2-7; D might be TRBD1 (6 bases). This CDR3 is 14 amino acids long. V shed 3 bases and J shed 2 bases, with 11 bases lying between them. CDR1 is NSQYPW and CDR2 is LRSPGD in the germline V gene (reference sequence). Partial CDR3 DNA: TGCACCTGCAGTGCTGGGGACACTCCCTAT. Its translation: CTCSAGDTPY. The full CDR3 protein reads CTCSAGDTPYEQYF.

For this clone: Genes here carry mouse names. The read falls 4 residues short of the CDR3 end, and the missing part is taken from the germline J gene. The rearrangement links TRBV13-2 to TRBJ2-3; D might be TRBD1 (5 bases). This CDR3 is 17 amino acids long. Trimming pared 0 bases from V and 1 base from J, leaving 15 bases between. Germline V gives CDR1 NNHNN, CDR2 SYGAGS (reference sequence). The part of the CDR3 DNA that was read is TGTGCCAGCGGTGATGTATGGCAGGGCGAAGGTGCAGAA. Amino acids: CASGDVWQGEGAE. The whole CDR3 sequence reads CASGDVWQGEGAETLYF.

A word on this clone: Mouse gene names apply. The missing CDR3 end, 4 residues past where the read stops, is filled in from the germline J gene. This chain uses TRBV13-3 with TRBJ2-5; 11 positions match TRBD1. J gave up 0 bases and V 0 bases, and 6 bases lay outside the gene matches. The CDR3 has 18 amino acids. The germline gives CDR1 NNHDY, CDR2 SYVADS. CDR3 DNA, as far as it was read: TGTGCCAGCAGTGATGGTTGGGACAGGGGGGGTAACCAAGAC. Translation: CASSDGWDRGGNQD. The CDR3 as a whole reads CASSDGWDRGGNQDTQYF.

This clone has a handful of counts. Mouse names are used for the genes. The read ends 4 residues early relative to the CDR3; the germline J gene fills the gap. The rearrangement joins TRBV13-1 to TRBJ2-3, with D perhaps TRBD1 (6 bases). Trimming left V 5 bases short and J 3 bases short, with 10 bases between. The length of the CDR3 is 13 residues. From germline, CDR1 is NSHNY and CDR2 SYGAGN. CDR3 amino acids: CASRPGTAETLYF. CDR3 DNA, as far as it was read: TGTGCCAGCAGGCCTGGGACAGCAGAA.

This clone was picked up a small number of times. Here the gene names and germline are mouse. The read gets to within 4 residues of the CDR3 end, and the germline J gene fills in the rest. The chain employs TRBV29 and TRBJ2-5; 8 bases line up with TRBD1. Germline V lookup: CDR1 MSHET, CDR2 SYDVDS. The CDR3 runs to 14 residues. V trimming: 2 bases; J trimming: 3 bases; junction bases outside the gene matches: 1. The CDR3 reads CASSLNRGQDTQYF. The sequenced CDR3 bases are TGTGCTAGCAGTTTAAACAGGGGGCAAGAC.

This clone occurred a few times. Mouse names are used for the genes. The read halts 4 residues ahead of the CDR3 end, with the missing end drawn from the germline J gene. This rearrangement joins TRBV13-3 to TRBJ2-3; D might be TRBD1 (6 bases). CDR3 length: 15 amino acids. CDR1 and CDR2 (germline): NNHDY, SYVADS. V was trimmed by 5 bases and J by 0 bases, leaving 13 bases between them. CDR3 DNA (partial): TGTGCCAGCAGAGCTACAGGGTATAGTGCAGAA. It specifies CASRATGYSAE. The full CDR3 sequence reads CASRATGYSAETLYF.

This clone was seen a few times. The germline and genes are mouse ones. The read comes to an end 4 residues before the CDR3 does, leaving the germline J gene to fill in the end. The chain employs TRBV13-3 and TRBJ2-5; TRBD2 aligns across 8 bases. Germline CDR1 reads NNHDY; CDR2 reads SYVADS. This CDR3 has 16 amino acids. The CDR3 loop reads CASSDARGTGEDTQYF. The covered CDR3 bases are TGTGCCAGCAGTGATGCGAGAGGGACTGGAGAAGAC. Full variable domain (missing parts from reference TRBV13-3 and TRBJ2-5): EAAVTQSPRSKVAVTGGKVTLSCHQTNNHDYMYWYRQDTGHGLRLIHYSYVADSTEKGDIPDGYKASRPSQENFSLILELASLSQTAVYFCASSDARGTGEDTQYFGPGTRLLVL.